This TCR beta chain was profiled in a study of cytomegalovirus exposure and HLA in healthy donors. The PCR had 60 Vbeta and 13 Jbeta primers. The method was immunoSEQ multiplex PCR; TCRdb's version includes in-frame clones alone and lacks a portion of them. The table records 150,000 to 200,000 clones, about 82% of them present only once. This clone was observed a single time. CDR3 length equals 15 residues. The germline V and J ends were trimmed by 5 bases and 8 bases, with 16 bases remaining between them. CDR1 is MDHEN and CDR2 is SYDVKM in the germline V gene. Each of the donors was a healthy bone marrow donor.

The V call is TRBV28, the J call TRBJ1-6; tentatively, D is TRBD1 (6 bases). The receptor comes from a woman aged 45 to 65 in good health and CMV-seronegative. Sequenced sample: PBMCs. CDR3 in DNA: TGTGCCAGCAGTCTTACAGGGAGAGGAGATTCACCCCTCCACTTT. Its protein is CASSLTGRGDSPLHF.